This T cell receptor beta chain was profiled in a study of blood T cell repertoires in COVID-19. As for the study in general: From T cells, B-cell-depleted T cells, or PBMCs came the material, which was cDNA or gDNA.

Per the study methods: Counts of nucleated cells, estimated from reference gene primer amplification, were obtained. The method was immunoSEQ multiplex PCR; TCRdb's version includes in-frame clones alone and lacks a portion of them. The D gene and trimming were derived from the DNA, and the V and J assignments and clone size from that table. This sample has approximately 82,000 clones, with roughly four fifths found just once. The CDR3 covers 16 residues. Germline CDR1 KGHDR, CDR2 SFDVKD. Trimming removed 4 bases from V and 0 bases from J, with 12 bases in between. The sample consisted of peripheral blood. The chain links TRBV24-1 to TRBJ2-1; a weak D match, TRBD1 (6 bases). The sequence was obtained from a man over 45 with active or convalescent COVID-19. The CDR3 sequence: CATSDGTLSSYNEQFF. In DNA form, the CDR3 reads TGTGCCACCAGTGACGGGACACTCAGCTCCTACAATGAGCAGTTCTTC.